These T cell receptor beta chains were read from a single sample in a study of T-cell reconstitution after alpha-beta-depleted transplantation in children. From the PCR reads, TCRdb called clonotypes with MiXCR, one entry per CDR3 protein. The table records around 600,000 distinct CDR3 sequences, roughly a tenth of them present only once. The starting material was PBMCs from the stem cell graft donor, obtained from the stem cell graft. These receptors were taken from a human donor who donated a stem cell graft to a child with acute myeloid leukemia. The CDR3 runs from the conserved cysteine through the conserved F or W. Fields, in order: CDR3 protein, CDR3 DNA, J gene, D gene, V gene, clone size. A D gene is named only where the DNA matches it firmly. Expanded clones are given a class, and other clones once, few, many or no size at all.

CDR3 protein: CAISEGTGGRETQYF
CDR3 DNA: TGTGCCATCAGTGAGGGCACAGGGGGCAGGGAGACCCAGTACTTC
J gene: TRBJ2-5
D gene: TRBD1
V gene: TRBV10-3
clone size: few

CDR3 protein: CASSDRPSGIAYNEQFF
CDR3 DNA: TGTGCCAGCAGTGACCGGCCTAGCGGGATCGCCTACAATGAGCAGTTCTTC
J gene: TRBJ2-1
D gene: TRBD2
V gene: TRBV25-1
clone size: -

CDR3 protein: CSARYDQVQETQYF
CDR3 DNA: TGCAGTGCTAGATATGACCAGGTCCAAGAGACCCAGTACTTC
J gene: TRBJ2-5
D gene: -
V gene: TRBV20-1
clone size: -

CDR3 protein: CSVGPRYEQYF
CDR3 DNA: TGCAGTGTCGGACCCCGCTACGAGCAGTACTTC
J gene: TRBJ2-7
D gene: -
V gene: TRBV20-1
clone size: once

CDR3 protein: CASSLGQAINEKLFF
CDR3 DNA: TGTGCCAGCAGCTTAGGCCAGGCCATTAATGAAAAACTGTTTTTT
J gene: TRBJ1-4
D gene: -
V gene: TRBV7-9
clone size: many

CDR3 protein: CASSFARSYEQYF
CDR3 DNA: TGTGCCAGCAGCTTCGCCAGATCCTACGAGCAGTACTTC
J gene: TRBJ2-7
D gene: -
V gene: TRBV11-2
clone size: few

CDR3 protein: CASSQEKVMGAGELFF
CDR3 DNA: TGCGCCAGCAGCCAAGAGAAGGTCATGGGGGCCGGGGAGCTGTTTTTT
J gene: TRBJ2-2
D gene: -
V gene: TRBV4-3
clone size: -

CDR3 protein: CSAGMVQRAYEQYF
CDR3 DNA: TGCAGTGCTGGCATGGTCCAGCGGGCCTACGAGCAGTACTTC
J gene: TRBJ2-7
D gene: -
V gene: TRBV20-1
clone size: many

CDR3 protein: CSALLRRDQETQYF
CDR3 DNA: TGCAGTGCTTTGCTGAGGAGGGATCAAGAGACCCAGTACTTC
J gene: TRBJ2-5
D gene: -
V gene: TRBV20-1
clone size: many

CDR3 protein: CASSYERGVSGEQYF
CDR3 DNA: TGTGCCAGCAGTTACGAGCGGGGGGTCTCCGGGGAGCAGTACTTC
J gene: TRBJ2-7
D gene: TRBD2
V gene: TRBV6-2/TRBV6-3
clone size: many

CDR3 protein: CSVGFSPTDTQYF
CDR3 DNA: TGCAGCGTTGGGTTCTCTCCCACAGATACGCAGTATTTT
J gene: TRBJ2-3
D gene: -
V gene: TRBV29-1
clone size: -

CDR3 protein: CASSRTSGRFAYEQYF
CDR3 DNA: TGTGCCAGCAGCCGGACTAGCGGGAGATTCGCCTACGAGCAGTACTTC
J gene: TRBJ2-7
D gene: TRBD2
V gene: TRBV7-9
clone size: -

CDR3 protein: CASRPRAPTSGRIHEQYF
CDR3 DNA: TGTGCCAGCAGGCCCCGCGCCCCGACTAGCGGGAGAATCCACGAGCAGTACTTC
J gene: TRBJ2-7
D gene: TRBD2
V gene: TRBV28
clone size: few

CDR3 protein: CASSFFGGLQGPSLLSGANVLTF
CDR3 DNA: TGTGCCAGCAGTTTTTTCGGTGGGTTACAGGGTCCCTCTCTTCTCTCTGGGGCCAACGTCCTGACTTTC
J gene: TRBJ2-6
D gene: -
V gene: TRBV12-3/TRBV12-4
clone size: many

CDR3 protein: CATGETQYF
CDR3 DNA: TGTGCCACGGGGGAGACCCAGTACTTC
J gene: TRBJ2-5
D gene: -
V gene: TRBV28
clone size: many

CDR3 protein: CASSLQGPSYEQYF
CDR3 DNA: TGTGCCAGCAGTCTGCAGGGTCCGTCCTACGAGCAGTACTTC
J gene: TRBJ2-7
D gene: -
V gene: TRBV27
clone size: many

CDR3 protein: CASSLGHNTGELFF
CDR3 DNA: TGTGCCAGCAGCTTAGGGCATAACACCGGGGAGCTGTTTTTT
J gene: TRBJ2-2
D gene: -
V gene: TRBV7-2
clone size: -

CDR3 protein: CASSTGTALNIQYF
CDR3 DNA: TGTGCCAGCAGTACCGGGACGGCATTAAACATTCAGTACTTC
J gene: TRBJ2-4
D gene: -
V gene: TRBV28
clone size: -

CDR3 protein: CSARDLKVSTDTQYF
CDR3 DNA: TGCAGTGCTAGAGATCTGAAGGTCAGCACAGATACGCAGTATTTT
J gene: TRBJ2-3
D gene: -
V gene: TRBV20-1
clone size: -

CDR3 protein: CCAPGQQGQETQYF
CDR3 DNA: TGCTGTGCTCCCGGACAGCAAGGACAAGAGACCCAGTACTTC
J gene: TRBJ2-5
D gene: -
V gene: TRBV20-1
clone size: few

CDR3 protein: CSASLPGQVLLVGTQYF
CDR3 DNA: TGCAGTGCTAGTCTTCCGGGACAGGTGCTGTTGGTCGGGACCCAGTACTTC
J gene: TRBJ2-5
D gene: TRBD1
V gene: TRBV20-1
clone size: few

CDR3 protein: CASSAESGTSQYF
CDR3 DNA: TGCGCCAGCAGCGCGGAGTCCGGGACTAGCCAGTATTTT
J gene: TRBJ2-3
D gene: TRBD2
V gene: TRBV5-1
clone size: few

CDR3 protein: CATSFGIKYF
CDR3 DNA: TGTGCCACCTCTTTCGGGATCAAGTATTTT
J gene: TRBJ2-3
D gene: -
V gene: TRBV6-5
clone size: many

CDR3 protein: CSASDRGRNTGELFF
CDR3 DNA: TGCAGTGCTTCGGACAGGGGGCGAAACACCGGGGAGCTGTTTTTT
J gene: TRBJ2-2
D gene: TRBD1
V gene: TRBV20-1
clone size: few

CDR3 protein: CASFASSYEQYF
CDR3 DNA: TGTGCCAGCTTCGCCAGCTCCTACGAGCAGTACTTC
J gene: TRBJ2-7
D gene: -
V gene: TRBV27
clone size: many

CDR3 protein: CASSLLEPYNEQFF
CDR3 DNA: TGTGCCAGCAGTTTACTTGAGCCCTACAATGAGCAGTTCTTC
J gene: TRBJ2-1
D gene: -
V gene: TRBV28
clone size: -

CDR3 protein: CASSAMSTDTQYF
CDR3 DNA: TGTGCCAGCAGCGCGATGAGCACAGATACGCAGTATTTT
J gene: TRBJ2-3
D gene: -
V gene: TRBV9
clone size: many

CDR3 protein: CASSLGPGPFQGSGANVLTF
CDR3 DNA: TGCGCCAGCAGCTTGGGCCCGGGGCCCTTTCAGGGATCTGGGGCCAACGTCCTGACTTTC
J gene: TRBJ2-6
D gene: -
V gene: TRBV5-1
clone size: many

CDR3 protein: CASSQNLAGGRTGELFF
CDR3 DNA: TGTGCCAGCAGCCAGAATCTAGCGGGAGGACGAACCGGGGAGCTGTTTTTT
J gene: TRBJ2-2
D gene: TRBD2
V gene: TRBV3-1
clone size: few

CDR3 protein: CASSQGRQSTAYEQYF
CDR3 DNA: TGCGCCAGCAGCCAAGGAAGGCAGTCAACGGCGTACGAGCAGTACTTC
J gene: TRBJ2-7
D gene: -
V gene: TRBV5-1
clone size: -

CDR3 protein: CSVGLTNTGELFF
CDR3 DNA: TGCAGCGTTGGATTAACGAACACCGGGGAGCTGTTTTTT
J gene: TRBJ2-2
D gene: -
V gene: TRBV29-1
clone size: -

CDR3 protein: CASSLSSGVSSYNEQFF
CDR3 DNA: TGTGCCAGCTCACTTTCTAGCGGGGTTAGCTCCTACAATGAGCAGTTCTTC
J gene: TRBJ2-1
D gene: TRBD2
V gene: TRBV18
clone size: -

CDR3 protein: CASSRELRETQYF
CDR3 DNA: TGTGCCAGCTCACGGGAGTTACGAGAGACCCAGTACTTC
J gene: TRBJ2-5
D gene: -
V gene: TRBV7-9
clone size: -

CDR3 protein: CASSLGGLAVYQETQYF
CDR3 DNA: TGTGCCAGCAGCTTAGGGGGACTAGCGGTGTACCAAGAGACCCAGTACTTC
J gene: TRBJ2-5
D gene: TRBD2
V gene: TRBV7-2
clone size: few

CDR3 protein: CASTNTRTGELFF
CDR3 DNA: TGTGCCAGTACCAATACAAGGACCGGGGAGCTGTTTTTT
J gene: TRBJ2-2
D gene: -
V gene: TRBV19
clone size: many

CDR3 protein: CASRPIGTGDYEQYF
CDR3 DNA: TGTGCCAGCAGGCCGATAGGTACAGGGGATTACGAGCAGTACTTC
J gene: TRBJ2-7
D gene: TRBD1
V gene: TRBV7-2
clone size: -

CDR3 protein: CSVDLSPGDTQYF
CDR3 DNA: TGCAGCGTCGACCTTAGCCCCGGGGATACGCAGTATTTT
J gene: TRBJ2-3
D gene: -
V gene: TRBV29-1
clone size: few

CDR3 protein: CASSALSSGRAMETQYF
CDR3 DNA: TGTGCCAGCAGTGCTCTATCTAGCGGGAGGGCCATGGAGACCCAGTACTTC
J gene: TRBJ2-5
D gene: TRBD2
V gene: TRBV25-1
clone size: -

CDR3 protein: CAERGAGILAGTFQETQYF
CDR3 DNA: TGTGCCGAAAGAGGGGCAGGGATATTAGCGGGGACCTTCCAAGAGACCCAGTACTTC
J gene: TRBJ2-5
D gene: TRBD2
V gene: TRBV5-6
clone size: few

CDR3 protein: CASSSTTPYGYTF
CDR3 DNA: TGTGCCAGCAGCTCGACCACCCCCTATGGCTACACCTTC
J gene: TRBJ1-2
D gene: -
V gene: TRBV7-2
clone size: few

CDR3 protein: CAWSVAREQYF
CDR3 DNA: TGTGCCTGGAGTGTAGCCCGCGAGCAGTACTTC
J gene: TRBJ2-7
D gene: -
V gene: TRBV30
clone size: -

CDR3 protein: CASSPHDRTGVLNEKLFF
CDR3 DNA: TGCGCCAGCAGCCCGCACGATAGGACGGGAGTCCTTAATGAAAAACTGTTTTTT
J gene: TRBJ1-4
D gene: -
V gene: TRBV5-1
clone size: few

CDR3 protein: CASSLRSGGTEAFF
CDR3 DNA: TGTGCCAGCAGTTTAAGGTCCGGGGGCACTGAAGCTTTCTTT
J gene: TRBJ1-1
D gene: -
V gene: TRBV28
clone size: few

CDR3 protein: CATAGGDTEAFF
CDR3 DNA: TGTGCCACCGCTGGGGGGGACACTGAAGCTTTCTTT
J gene: TRBJ1-1
D gene: -
V gene: TRBV6-6
clone size: -

CDR3 protein: CASSLEWKGFYEQYF
CDR3 DNA: TGCGCCAGCAGCTTGGAGTGGAAGGGGTTTTACGAGCAGTACTTC
J gene: TRBJ2-7
D gene: -
V gene: TRBV5-1
clone size: many

CDR3 protein: CASSPRQGAVDTQYF
CDR3 DNA: TGCGCCAGCAGCCCGCGGCAGGGGGCAGTAGATACGCAGTATTTT
J gene: TRBJ2-3
D gene: TRBD1
V gene: TRBV4-3
clone size: -

CDR3 protein: CASSPYTPNTGELFF
CDR3 DNA: TGTGCCAGCAGTCCGTACACGCCTAACACCGGGGAGCTGTTTTTT
J gene: TRBJ2-2
D gene: -
V gene: TRBV27
clone size: few

CDR3 protein: CASSQEFKINQPQHF
CDR3 DNA: TGCGCCAGCAGCCAAGAGTTTAAGATCAATCAGCCCCAGCATTTT
J gene: TRBJ1-5
D gene: -
V gene: TRBV4-3
clone size: once

CDR3 protein: CASGDGRQPQHF
CDR3 DNA: TGTGCCAGCGGGGACGGACGTCAGCCCCAGCATTTT
J gene: TRBJ1-5
D gene: -
V gene: TRBV6-1
clone size: few

CDR3 protein: CASSLTGSNEQYF
CDR3 DNA: TGTGCCAGCAGTTTAACAGGGTCCAACGAGCAGTACTTC
J gene: TRBJ2-7
D gene: -
V gene: TRBV28
clone size: many

CDR3 protein: CASSWTAQLGNEQFF
CDR3 DNA: TGCGCCAGCAGCTGGACGGCTCAATTAGGGAATGAGCAGTTCTTC
J gene: TRBJ2-1
D gene: -
V gene: TRBV5-1
clone size: few

CDR3 protein: CASSFGGASGRETQYF
CDR3 DNA: TGTGCCAGCAGTTTCGGCGGGGCTAGCGGAAGGGAGACCCAGTACTTC
J gene: TRBJ2-5
D gene: TRBD2
V gene: TRBV6-5
clone size: few

CDR3 protein: CATSGEGAYNEQFF
CDR3 DNA: TGTGCCACCAGTGGGGAGGGGGCCTACAATGAGCAGTTCTTC
J gene: TRBJ2-1
D gene: -
V gene: TRBV24-1
clone size: many

CDR3 protein: CASRQMGSNTGELFF
CDR3 DNA: TGCGCCAGCAGACAAATGGGATCTAACACCGGGGAGCTGTTTTTT
J gene: TRBJ2-2
D gene: -
V gene: TRBV4-3
clone size: -

CDR3 protein: CSVMDDQETQYF
CDR3 DNA: TGCAGCGTTATGGACGACCAAGAGACCCAGTACTTC
J gene: TRBJ2-5
D gene: -
V gene: TRBV29-1
clone size: many

CDR3 protein: CAISESTSGILTDTQYF
CDR3 DNA: TGTGCCATCAGTGAGTCGACTAGCGGGATCCTGACAGATACGCAGTATTTT
J gene: TRBJ2-3
D gene: TRBD2
V gene: TRBV10-3
clone size: -

CDR3 protein: CASSLSTSGRANNEQFF
CDR3 DNA: TGTGCCAGCAGCTTATCAACTAGCGGGAGGGCTAACAATGAGCAGTTCTTC
J gene: TRBJ2-1
D gene: TRBD2
V gene: TRBV7-2
clone size: few

CDR3 protein: CSVGRQGDGYTF
CDR3 DNA: TGCAGCGTAGGCCGACAGGGGGATGGCTACACCTTC
J gene: TRBJ1-2
D gene: TRBD1
V gene: TRBV29-1
clone size: many

CDR3 protein: CASRRTQGSTDTQYF
CDR3 DNA: TGTGCCAGCAGGCGGACTCAGGGGAGCACAGATACGCAGTATTTT
J gene: TRBJ2-3
D gene: -
V gene: TRBV6-2/TRBV6-3
clone size: many